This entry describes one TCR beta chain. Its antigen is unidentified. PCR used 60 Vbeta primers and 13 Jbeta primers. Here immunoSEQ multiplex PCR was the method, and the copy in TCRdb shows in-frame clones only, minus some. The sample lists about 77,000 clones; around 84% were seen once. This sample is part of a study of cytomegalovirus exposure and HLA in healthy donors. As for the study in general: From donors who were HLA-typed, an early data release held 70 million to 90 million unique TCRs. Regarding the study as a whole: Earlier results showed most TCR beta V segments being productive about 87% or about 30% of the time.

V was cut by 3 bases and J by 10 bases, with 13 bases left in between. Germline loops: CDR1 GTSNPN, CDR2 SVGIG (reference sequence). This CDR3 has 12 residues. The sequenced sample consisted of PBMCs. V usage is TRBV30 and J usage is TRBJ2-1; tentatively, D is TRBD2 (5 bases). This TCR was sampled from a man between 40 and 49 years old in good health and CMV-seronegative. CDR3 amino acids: CAWSAGLIEQFF. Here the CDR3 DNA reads TGTGCCTGGAGCGCAGGACTGATCGAGCAGTTCTTC.